A single sample is the source of the 30 T cell receptor beta chains below, sequenced in a study of blood T cell repertoires in COVID-19. The repertoire was sequenced with immunoSEQ multiplex PCR; TCRdb's copy has only in-frame clones and lacks some. Seen here are 280,000 or so clones, around nine tenths observed once, and the top ten hold under 7%. Input material: PBMCs or T cells enriched from blood (not recorded which). Receptors were obtained from a woman between 40 and 55 years old who had recovered from COVID-19.

This clone was recorded once. The chain is built from TRBV6-2 or TRBV6-3 and TRBJ1-3, with 9 nucleotides matching TRBD1. The junction had 6 bases not matched to a gene; V was cut back by 5 bases and J by 1 base. From germline, CDR1 is MNHEY and CDR2 SVGEGT. The CDR3 covers 16 residues. The CDR3 DNA reads TGTGCCAGCAGTCTGCGCGACAGGGGGTCTGGAAACACCATATATTTT. Its protein product is CASSLRDRGSGNTIYF.

This clone is a singleton in its sample. V and J are TRBV20-1 and TRBJ2-1, with D unclear. The germline CDR1 and CDR2 sequences are DFQATT and SNEGSKA (reference sequence). With 3 bases removed from V and 0 bases from J, the gap between germline ends came to 9 bases. CDR3 size: 14 residues. In nucleotides, the CDR3 is TGCAGTGCTAGTGGCAGATTCTCCTACAATGAGCAGTTCTTC. Protein: CSASGRFSYNEQFF.

The chain couples TRBV27 to TRBJ1-6, with TRBD1 as a possible D gene (5 bases). CDR1 MNHEY and CDR2 SMNVEV come from the germline V gene (reference sequence). V was cut by 4 bases and J by 7 bases, with 8 bases left in between. This CDR3 is 13 amino acids long. The CDR3 coding sequence is TGTGCCAGCAGTTACAGGACCAATTCACCCCTCCACTTT. Its protein is CASSYRTNSPLHF.

The V call is TRBV21-1, the J call TRBJ1-2; the tabulated D call, TRBD1, remains unverified against the DNA. TRBV21-1 counts as a pseudogene. The CDR3 runs 12 residues. CDR3 in amino acids: CASSRTGYGYTF. CDR3 nucleotides: TGTGCCAGCAGCAGGACAGGCTATGGCTACACCTTC.

This clone was recorded once. The chain is built from TRBV30 and TRBJ2-3; 9 positions agree with TRBD1. V gave up 1 base and J gave up 2 bases; unmatched junction bases: 16. CDR1 GTSNPN and CDR2 SVGIG come from the germline V gene (reference sequence). The CDR3 has 19 amino acids. CDR3 sequence (DNA): TGTGCCTGGAGTGCCGGGACAGGGTATGGGGGAGGGTACACAGATACGCAGTATTTT. Amino acids: CAWSAGTGYGGGYTDTQYF.

V and J are TRBV5-1 and TRBJ2-7; TRBD1 matches 7 bases. Germline-derived CDR1 and CDR2 are SGHRS and YFSETQ. The CDR3 loop spans 14 amino acids. V trimming: 0 bases; J trimming: 4 bases; junction bases outside the gene matches: 4. The CDR3, as DNA: TGCGCCAGCAGCTTGGAAGGGGGCCAGTACGAGCAGTACTTC. As protein: CASSLEGGQYEQYF.

This chain uses TRBV27 with TRBJ2-3, with D possibly matching TRBD2 (5 bases). The CDR3 is made up of 15 amino acids. Germline V gene lookup returns CDR1 MNHEY and CDR2 SMNVEV (reference sequence). V shed 3 bases and J shed 1 base, with 11 bases lying between them. The CDR3 sequence is CASSFGSYGTDTQYF. The CDR3 DNA reads TGTGCCAGCAGTTTTGGGAGCTATGGCACAGATACGCAGTATTTT.

This chain links TRBV6-5 with TRBJ2-3; possibly TRBD2 for D (5 bases). CDR1 and CDR2 from the germline V gene are MNHEY and SVGAGI. The CDR3 consists of 15 residues. Trimming left V 7 bases short and J 6 bases short, with 20 bases between. The CDR3 sequence: CASMGSSLGADTQYF. The CDR3 nucleotides read TGTGCCAGCATGGGATCTTCACTGGGAGCCGATACGCAGTATTTT.

This clone was observed a handful of times. This chain links TRBV30 with TRBJ2-1, with 14 bases aligning to TRBD2. The CDR3 loop spans 15 amino acids. Per the germline V gene, CDR1 is GTSNPN and CDR2 is SVGIG (reference sequence). Losses at the gene ends were 5 bases for V and 7 bases for J; bases not matched to a gene: 7. CDR3 DNA: TGTGCCTGGGATGGGACTAGCGGGAGCAGGAATGAGCAGTTCTTC. Its protein product is CAWDGTSGSRNEQFF.

This chain links TRBV28 with TRBJ1-5; possible D gene TRBD1, 5 bases. The CDR3 runs to 15 residues. The germline V gene has CDR1 MDHEN and CDR2 SYDVKM. V was trimmed by 4 bases and J by 3 bases, leaving 13 bases between them. CDR3 residues: CASSSRRGLNQPQHF. CDR3 sequence (DNA): TGTGCCAGCAGTTCAAGAAGGGGTCTCAATCAGCCCCAGCATTTT.

The chain has TRBV6-1 and TRBJ2-1, with TRBD2 matching over 8 bases. The CDR3 sequence is 15 residues long. V dropped 3 bases and J dropped 6; count of bases not matched to a gene: 7. Germline values: CDR1 MNHNS, CDR2 SASEGT. The CDR3 sequence: CASSEGAGEVNEQFF. DNA for the CDR3: TGTGCCAGCAGTGAGGGAGCGGGGGAAGTCAATGAGCAGTTCTTC.

The table lists this clone with a few counts. The V gene is TRBV11-3, the J gene TRBJ1-1; TRBD1 is a possible D gene (5 bases). The CDR3 loop spans 13 amino acids. Trimming took 5 bases from V and 4 from J, leaving 11 bases between them. Germline CDR1 SGHNT, CDR2 YENEEA. CDR3 nucleotides: TGTGCCAGCAGCCTATATAGGGGCACTGAAGCTTTCTTT. It encodes CASSLYRGTEAFF. The full variable domain, in which reference TRBV11-3 and TRBJ1-1 provide the parts outside the CDR3, is EAGVVQSPRYKIIEKKQPVAFWCNPISGHNTLYWYLQNLGQGPELLIRYENEEAVDDSQLPKDRFSAERLKGVDSTLKIQPAELGDSAVYLCASSLYRGTEAFFGQGTRLTVV.

The chain is built from TRBV7-9 and TRBJ1-6; D ambiguous. Between the trimmed V and J ends, which lost 4 bases and 8 bases, there was a span of 6 bases. Germline lookup yields CDR1 SEHNR and CDR2 FQNEAQ (reference sequence). This CDR3 has 12 residues. Here the CDR3 DNA reads TGTGCCAGCAGCTCCCCCGATTCACCCCTCCACTTT. Protein product: CASSSPDSPLHF. The full variable domain, completed using reference TRBV7-9 and TRBJ1-6, is DTGVSQNPRHKITKRGQNVTFRCDPISEHNRLYWYRQTLGQGPEFLTYFQNEAQLEKSRLLSDRFSAERPKGSFSTLEIQRTEQGDSAMYLCASSSPDSPLHFGNGTRLTVT.

The chain uses TRBV12-3 or TRBV12-4 and TRBJ1-5; no definite D call. The germline V and J ends were trimmed by 5 bases and 4 bases, with 9 bases remaining between them. The CDR3 length is 13 residues. CDR3 sequence: CASSIQSNQPQHF. CDR3 DNA sequence: TGTGCCAGCAGTATACAGTCAAATCAGCCCCAGCATTTT.

V usage is TRBV2 and J usage is TRBJ2-3; D is unresolved. The V gene lost 8 bases and the J gene lost 11 bases, with 14 bases spanning the gap. Per germline, CDR1 SNHLY and CDR2 FYNNEI. CDR3 length: 11 amino acids. The CDR3 bases are TGTGCCAGCGAGGTTGGCGCCAAGCAGTATTTT. Translating it yields CASEVGAKQYF.

The chain joins TRBV28 to TRBJ2-1, with a weak D call TRBD2 (6 bases). This CDR3 contains 13 residues. CDR1 MDHEN and CDR2 SYDVKM come from the germline V gene. V lost 5 bases to trimming and J lost 9 bases, with 14 bases between them. The CDR3 DNA is TGTGCCAGCAGTCCACGGACTAAAAGTGAGCAGTTCTTC. It codes for CASSPRTKSEQFF. The variable domain in full, completed from reference TRBV28 and TRBJ2-1, reads DVKVTQSSRYLVKRTGEKVFLECVQDMDHENMFWYRQDPGLGLRLIYFSYDVKMKEKGDIPEGYSVSREKKERFSLILESASTNQTSMYLCASSPRTKSEQFFGPGTRLTVL.

The chain has TRBV6-6 and TRBJ2-7, with D possibly being TRBD2 (6 bases). The CDR3 loop spans 14 amino acids. Trimming removed 7 bases from V and 3 bases from J, with 16 bases in between. Looked up from germline, CDR1 is MNHNY and CDR2 is SVGAGI (reference sequence). In nucleotides, the CDR3 is TGTGCCAGCACCCCGGGGGTGGGAAGCTACGAGCAGTACTTC. Amino acids: CASTPGVGSYEQYF.

The chain uses TRBV6-5 and TRBJ1-5; TRBD1 matches at 7 bases. Trimming removed 8 bases from V and 5 bases from J; junction bases left unmatched: 9. The CDR3 sequence is 14 residues long. Germline values: CDR1 MNHEY, CDR2 SVGAGI. The CDR3 is CASAFDREHQPQHF. The CDR3 bases are TGTGCCAGCGCATTCGACAGGGAACATCAGCCCCAGCATTTT.

This clone showed up just once. The chain couples TRBV11-1 to TRBJ2-7; possibly TRBD2 for D (5 bases). The germline V and J ends were trimmed by 1 base and 2 bases, with 9 bases remaining between them. CDR1 and CDR2 from the germline V gene are SGHAT and FQDESV (reference sequence). This CDR3 is 14 amino acids long. The CDR3 here is CASSLVRGTYEQYF. CDR3 coding DNA: TGTGCCAGCAGCTTAGTTCGGGGTACCTACGAGCAGTACTTC.

J is TRBJ2-7 and V is TRBV7-8, with 7 bases matching TRBD2. The germline V gene encodes CDR1 SGHVS and CDR2 FQNEAQ. J gave up 2 bases and V 2 bases, and 6 bases lay outside the gene matches. The CDR3 spans 15 residues. CDR3 protein: CASSLLRELPYEQYF. CDR3 nucleotide sequence: TGTGCCAGCAGCTTATTGCGGGAGTTGCCCTACGAGCAGTACTTC.

This clone appeared once. The J gene is TRBJ2-2, the V gene TRBV3-1 (or the pseudogene TRBV3-2), with TRBD2 as a possible D gene (6 bases). This CDR3 has 15 amino acids. Trimming removed 4 bases at V and 1 base at J, with 10 bases between. Germline V gene lookup returns CDR1 LGHDT and CDR2 YNNKEL (reference sequence). This chain's CDR3 is CASSRRDQNTGELFF. The CDR3 DNA reads TGTGCCAGCAGCCGGCGGGATCAGAACACCGGGGAGCTGTTTTTT.

This clone was picked up a small number of times. The chain joins TRBV28 to TRBJ1-1, with a tentative D call TRBD1 (5 bases). The CDR3 consists of 13 residues. Germline loops: CDR1 MDHEN, CDR2 SYDVKM. V shed 7 bases and J shed 2 bases, with 11 bases lying between them. The CDR3 DNA reads TGTGCCAGCATGGGGCAGGGAAACACTGAAGCTTTCTTT. It translates to CASMGQGNTEAFF. The variable domain in full, with the rest retrieved from reference TRBV28 and TRBJ1-1, is DVKVTQSSRYLVKRTGEKVFLECVQDMDHENMFWYRQDPGLGLRLIYFSYDVKMKEKGDIPEGYSVSREKKERFSLILESASTNQTSMYLCASMGQGNTEAFFGQGTRLTVV.

CDR3 coding DNA: TGTGCCAGCAGCTTCCTAGCGGGAGGGGATACGCAGTATTTT. Amino acids: CASSFLAGGDTQYF. V is TRBV5-4 and J is TRBJ2-3; TRBD2 agrees at 12 bases. V lost 2 bases to trimming and J lost 6 bases; unmatched junction nucleotides: 1. The CDR3 spans 14 residues. Germline V lookup: CDR1 SGHNT, CDR2 YYREEE (reference sequence).

This clone appeared a single time. The chain uses TRBV7-8 and TRBJ2-5; TRBD2 agrees at 12 bases. V was pared by 1 base and J by 4 bases, with 7 bases of the junction left unmatched. Germline CDR1 reads SGHVS; CDR2 reads FQNEAQ. The CDR3 runs 17 residues. The CDR3 loop reads CASSLVSSGRAGETQYF. The CDR3 DNA reads as TGTGCCAGCAGCTTAGTCTCTAGCGGGAGGGCCGGAGAGACCCAGTACTTC.

The chain is built from TRBV11-2 and TRBJ2-1; 8 bases agree with TRBD2. V shed 6 bases, J shed 8 bases, and the junction held 6 bases outside the gene matches. This CDR3 contains 13 residues. Germline V gene sequence: CDR1 SGHAT, CDR2 FQNNGV. The CDR3 coding sequence is TGTGCCAGCAGAGGGACTAGTCGTGATGAGCAGTTCTTC. Protein: CASRGTSRDEQFF. Full variable domain (rest looked up from reference TRBV11-2 and TRBJ2-1): EAGVAQSPRYKIIEKRQSVAFWCNPISGHATLYWYQQILGQGPKLLIQFQNNGVVDDSQLPKDRFSAERLKGVDSTLKIQPAKLEDSAVYLCASRGTSRDEQFFGPGTRLTVL.

This clone was detected only once. This chain connects TRBV6-2 or TRBV6-3 to TRBJ2-7, with D unclear. The CDR3 spans 13 residues. Germline assignment: CDR1 MNHEY and CDR2 SVGEGT. The V gene lost 9 bases and the J gene lost 3 bases, with 15 bases spanning the gap. In DNA, the CDR3 is TGTGCCAGTAGCCGTGGGCCACGCTACGAGCAGTACTTC. Translated: CASSRGPRYEQYF.

The J gene is TRBJ2-3, the V gene TRBV30, with 9 bases aligning to TRBD1. The V and J ends lost 5 bases and 2 bases, in that order; junction bases with no gene match: 5. The CDR3 runs to 14 residues. Germline CDR1 and CDR2: GTSNPN and SVGIG (reference sequence). CDR3 nucleotides: TGTGCCTGGGGCGGGACAGGGAACACAGATACGCAGTATTTT. This translates into CAWGGTGNTDTQYF.

The chain is built from TRBV28 and TRBJ2-2; 7 bases fit TRBD2. Per germline, CDR1 MDHEN and CDR2 SYDVKM. The CDR3 is 15 residues long. V lost 8 bases and J lost 7; bases outside the gene matches: 13. CDR3 bases: TGTGCCAGCTGCACCTTAGCGCGGGAGAACGGGGAGCTGTTTTTT. The encoded protein is CASCTLARENGELFF.

This rearrangement joins TRBV6-2 or TRBV6-3 to TRBJ1-2; maybe TRBD1 (6 bases). Trimming removed 2 bases at V and 8 bases at J, with 12 bases between. The CDR3 contains 13 residues. The germline V gene has CDR1 MNHEY and CDR2 SVGEGT. DNA for the CDR3: TGTGCCAGCAGTTACGGCAGGGGTGGCGGCTACACCTTC. Its translation is CASSYGRGGGYTF.

This rearrangement joins TRBV11-1 to TRBJ1-1, with D tentatively TRBD1 (5 bases). This CDR3 has 15 amino acids. Deletions cut 5 bases from V and 3 bases from J, with 16 bases between. Germline assignment: CDR1 SGHAT and CDR2 FQDESV (reference sequence). In DNA, the CDR3 is TGTGCCAGCAGCCATCGGACGGGGGGGTACACTGAAGCTTTCTTT. Protein product: CASSHRTGGYTEAFF.